This T cell receptor beta chain was captured by sequencing in a study of CD8 T cells in ankylosing spondylitis. Using its own MiXCR run on the 5' RACE reads, TCRdb lists one record per CDR3 protein. The repertoire holds tens of thousands of distinct CDR3 sequences, with 5.5% to 7.5% as singletons. This receptor was taken from a male donor with ankylosing spondylitis or in good health (not recorded which). The specimen sequenced was blood, either unsorted or a sorted T cell fraction (not recorded which).

The CDR3 region has the DNA TGTGCCATCAGTGAGTCGAAGGCAGAAAGACCTGGGGCCAACGTCCTGACTTTC. Translated: CAISESKAERPGANVLTF. The chain recombines TRBV10-3 with TRBJ2-6, with D unresolved. The germline CDR1 and CDR2 sequences are ENHRY and SYGVKD. V was cut by 0 bases and J by 2 bases, with 14 bases left in between. The length of the CDR3 is 18 residues.